This TCR beta chain is drawn from a study of identical twins' blood T cells. Broader study findings: Out-of-frame TCRbeta clonotypes reportedly had markedly more similar V usage in twins than unrelated donors. Shared CDR3 clonotype counts between two donors mainly tracked the product of their cloneset sizes, twins included. Twins shared more top CDR3 clonotypes than unrelated donors did.

Germline CDR1 reads DFQATT; CDR2 reads SNEGSKA (reference sequence). The CDR3 spans 13 residues. V was pared by 8 bases and J by 2 bases, with 15 bases between. With regard to this clonotype: Its antigen is unknown.

In TCRdb, the 5' RACE reads were re-called with MiXCR into one record per CDR3 protein. Among 350,000 to 450,000 distinct CDR3 sequences listed, roughly 31% were seen once. This rearrangement joins TRBV20-1 to TRBJ2-5; D remains ambiguous. The sequencing input was PBMCs. This sequence originates from a woman between 18 and 55 years old in good health. In DNA, the CDR3 is TGCAGTCTTTCTTCGAGGCGTCAAGAGACCCAGTACTTC. Translating gives CSLSSRRQETQYF.